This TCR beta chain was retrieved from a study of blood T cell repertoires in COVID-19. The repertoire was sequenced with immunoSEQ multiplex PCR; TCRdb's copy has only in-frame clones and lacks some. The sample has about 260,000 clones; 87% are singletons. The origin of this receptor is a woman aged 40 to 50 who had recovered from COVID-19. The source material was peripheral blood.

DNA of the CDR3: TGTGCCAGCAGCTTTGTCCGGGGTGAGCAGTTCTTC. Its protein product is CASSFVRGEQFF. The rearrangement links TRBV13 to TRBJ2-1, with D maybe TRBD2 (5 bases). V dropped 3 bases and J dropped 9 bases, with 9 bases sitting between them. The germline gives CDR1 PRHDT, CDR2 FYEKMQ (reference sequence). CDR3 length: 12 residues.